These 30 T cell receptor beta chains originate from one sample sequenced in a study of blood T cell repertoires in COVID-19. TCRdb keeps only in-frame clones here, not all; method: immunoSEQ multiplex PCR. The sample shows about 150,000 clones, roughly nine tenths of them seen only once. Sequencing used peripheral blood. Receptors originate from a man aged 18 to 30 with COVID-19, enrolled during active disease.

The rearrangement uses TRBV9 and TRBJ2-6; TRBD1 aligns across 9 bases. J gave up 2 bases and V 0 bases, and 6 bases lay outside the gene matches. This CDR3 comprises 18 residues. CDR1 is SGDLS, CDR2 YYNGEE, per germline. The CDR3: CASSVGTGAVPGANVLTF. CDR3 DNA sequence: TGTGCCAGCAGCGTAGGGACAGGGGCAGTACCTGGGGCCAACGTCCTGACTTTC.

V is TRBV5-4 and J is TRBJ1-1, with TRBD1 matching over 7 bases. The ends lost 4 bases at V and 3 bases at J; junction bases unmatched: 9. There are 15 residues in the CDR3. Looked up from germline, CDR1 is SGHNT and CDR2 is YYREEE (reference sequence). The CDR3 region is CASSLFGTVHTEAFF. In DNA form, the CDR3 reads TGTGCCAGCAGCCTCTTTGGGACAGTCCACACTGAAGCTTTCTTT. The whole variable domain, filled in from reference TRBV5-4 and TRBJ1-1, reads ETGVTQSPTHLIKTRGQQVTLRCSSQSGHNTVSWYQQALGQGPQFIFQYYREEENGRGNFPPRFSGLQFPNYSSELNVNALELDDSALYLCASSLFGTVHTEAFFGQGTRLTVV.

This rearrangement joins TRBV9 to TRBJ1-5, with D perhaps matching TRBD1 (5 bases). This CDR3 spans 14 amino acids. Germline lookup yields CDR1 SGDLS and CDR2 YYNGEE. Trimming cost V 0 bases and J 1 base, with 5 bases left between them. The chain's CDR3 is CASSVAGSNQPQHF. The CDR3 DNA reads as TGTGCCAGCAGCGTAGCAGGGAGCAATCAGCCCCAGCATTTT. The variable domain in full, completed from reference TRBV9 and TRBJ1-5, reads DSGVTQTPKHLITATGQRVTLRCSPRSGDLSVYWYQQSLDQGLQFLIQYYNGEERAKGNILERFSAQQFPDLHSELNLSSLELGDSALYFCASSVAGSNQPQHFGDGTRLSIL.

The chain has TRBV7-2 and TRBJ1-1; unclear D gene. The germline V and J ends were trimmed by 4 bases and 0 bases, with 12 bases remaining between them. The CDR3 length is 15 residues. CDR1 and CDR2 (germline): SGHTA, FQGNSA. The chain's CDR3 is CASSSTRLVNTEAFF. The CDR3, as DNA: TGTGCCAGCAGCTCGACCCGACTTGTGAACACTGAAGCTTTCTTT.

This clone came up once. The chain employs TRBV11-3 and TRBJ2-3, with a possible D match to TRBD2 (6 bases). The CDR3 runs 14 residues. V dropped 0 bases and J dropped 7 bases, with 11 bases sitting between them. Germline V gene sequence: CDR1 SGHNT, CDR2 YENEEA. CDR3 sequence: CASSLEGGVHTQYF. As DNA, the CDR3 is TGTGCCAGCAGCTTAGAGGGGGGAGTTCATACGCAGTATTTT.

The chain links TRBV12-3 or TRBV12-4 to TRBJ2-7; 10 bases fit TRBD1. The CDR3 spans 13 residues. V trimming: 6 bases; J trimming: 7 bases; junction bases outside the gene matches: 6. CDR3 loop: CASRRQGALEQYF. In nucleotides, the CDR3 is TGTGCCAGCAGAAGACAGGGGGCGCTGGAGCAGTACTTC.

CDR3 region: CASSLVRQGGGYTF. The DNA for the CDR3 is TGTGCCAGCAGCTTAGTACGGCAGGGAGGGGGCTACACCTTC. The V gene is TRBV7-8, the J gene TRBJ1-2, with D possibly TRBD1 on 5 matching bases. CDR3 length: 14 amino acids. The germline V gene encodes CDR1 SGHVS and CDR2 FQNEAQ. Trimming took 1 base from V and 8 from J, leaving 14 bases between them.

The rearrangement links TRBV28 to TRBJ2-3, with 8 bases identical to TRBD1. CDR1 is MDHEN and CDR2 is SYDVKM in the germline V gene. The V gene end was trimmed by 6 bases and the J gene end by 1 base; junction bases not matched to a gene: 0. The CDR3 contains 13 residues. CDR3 residues: CASRTGGTDTQYF. The CDR3 nucleotides are TGTGCCAGCAGGACAGGGGGCACAGATACGCAGTATTTT.

On this clone itself: A read error may produce the germline difference seen at one junction end. V is TRBV28 and J is TRBJ1-4, with TRBD1 matching over 7 bases. The germline gives CDR1 MDHEN, CDR2 SYDVKM. The CDR3 is made up of 18 amino acids. The CDR3 region is CASSRRDSTFATNEKLLF. DNA of the CDR3: TGTGCCAGCAGCCGAAGGGACAGTACCTTTGCAACTAATGAAAAACTGCTTTTT.

The gene calls are TRBV9 and TRBJ2-7; the match to TRBD1 covers 8 bases. V trimming: 0 bases; J trimming: 3 bases; junction bases outside the gene matches: 5. This CDR3 contains 15 residues. Germline V gives CDR1 SGDLS, CDR2 YYNGEE. Here the CDR3 reads CASSVGRDRNYEQYF. The DNA for the CDR3 is TGTGCCAGCAGCGTAGGCAGGGACAGGAACTACGAGCAGTACTTC.

DNA of the CDR3: TGCGCCAGCAGTGAGACAGCACGGTCAGATACGCAGTATTTT. This gives the protein CASSETARSDTQYF. The chain couples TRBV10-2 to TRBJ2-3; D not resolved. The CDR3 is 14 residues long. V was pared by 2 bases and J by 4 bases, with 10 bases between. Germline V lookup: CDR1 WSHSY, CDR2 SAAADI.

The rearrangement joins TRBV25-1 to TRBJ1-2; no firm D call. Deletions cut 4 bases from V and 7 bases from J, with 7 bases between. The CDR3 runs to 11 residues. From germline, CDR1 is MGHDK and CDR2 SYGVNS. This chain's CDR3 is CASSGRVGYTF. The CDR3 nucleotides are TGTGCCAGCAGTGGCCGGGTTGGCTACACCTTC.

The CDR3 region has the DNA TGTGCCAGCAGCCTTCATTCAGGGTCAGGGCAGTTCTTC. Protein sequence: CASSLHSGSGQFF. The chain joins TRBV9 to TRBJ2-1; TRBD1 might be the D (5 bases). The germline V and J ends were trimmed by 4 bases and 12 bases, with 17 bases remaining between them. Germline V gene sequence: CDR1 SGDLS, CDR2 YYNGEE. CDR3 size: 13 residues.

This sequence joins TRBV3-1 (or the pseudogene TRBV3-2) and TRBJ2-7; the match to TRBD2 covers 9 bases. The CDR3 is 15 residues long. The V gene end was trimmed by 0 bases and the J gene end by 2 bases; junction bases not matched to a gene: 2. Germline CDR1 reads LGHDT; CDR2 reads YNNKEL (reference sequence). The CDR3 nucleotides are TGTGCCAGCAGCCAAGAAGCGGGAGGTCCCTACGAGCAGTACTTC. As protein: CASSQEAGGPYEQYF.

This clone occurred a few times. The V call is TRBV12-3 or TRBV12-4, the J call TRBJ2-7, with TRBD1 as a possible D gene (5 bases). This CDR3 has 12 amino acids. V was trimmed by 6 bases and J by 1 base, leaving 7 bases between them. The CDR3 DNA reads TGTGCCAGCAGCCGACAGTCCTACGAGCAGTACTTC. Residues: CASSRQSYEQYF.

The chain links TRBV10-3 to TRBJ1-6, with 11 bases matching TRBD1. Trimming at V came to 8 bases and at J to 7 bases, leaving 1 base not matched to a gene. From germline, CDR1 is ENHRY and CDR2 SYGVKD. There are 13 residues in the CDR3. The CDR3 loop reads CAIRDRGNSPLHF. DNA of the CDR3: TGTGCCATCCGGGACAGGGGGAATTCACCCCTCCACTTT.

This clone appeared once. The chain employs TRBV3-1 (or the pseudogene TRBV3-2) and TRBJ1-2, with a possible D match to TRBD1 (6 bases). Germline CDR1 is LGHDT and CDR2 is YNNKEL (reference sequence). V lost 1 base, J lost 2 bases, and 8 bases lay in between. This CDR3 has 14 residues. CDR3 loop: CASSQGTANYGYTF. CDR3 nucleotides: TGTGCCAGCAGCCAAGGGACAGCGAACTATGGCTACACCTTC.

The CDR3 spells CASSEGAASSYEQYF. The CDR3 bases are TGCGCCAGCAGTGAGGGAGCGGCAAGCTCCTACGAGCAGTACTTC. This chain connects TRBV10-2 to TRBJ2-7; a weak D match, TRBD2 (5 bases). The germline gives CDR1 WSHSY, CDR2 SAAADI. V lost 2 bases, J lost 0 bases, and 11 bases lay in between. The CDR3 length is 15 residues.

The V gene is TRBV4-1, the J gene TRBJ2-1; 10 bases fit TRBD2. CDR1 MGHRA and CDR2 YSYEKL come from the germline V gene. This CDR3 is built from 15 residues. The V and J ends lost 3 bases and 6 bases, in that order; junction bases with no gene match: 5. The CDR3 here is CASSQRLAGRNEQFF. The CDR3 bases are TGCGCCAGCAGCCAGAGACTAGCGGGCCGCAATGAGCAGTTCTTC.

V gene TRBV30 combines with J gene TRBJ2-7; D not resolved. V was trimmed by 5 bases and J by 2 bases, leaving 7 bases between them. The CDR3 is made up of 11 amino acids. The V gene's germline CDR1 is GTSNPN and CDR2 SVGIG (reference sequence). The CDR3 nucleotides read TGTGCCTGGGGAAATACCTACGAGCAGTACTTC. This codes for CAWGNTYEQYF. The full variable domain, in which reference TRBV30 and TRBJ2-7 provide the parts outside the CDR3, is SQTIHQWPATLVQPVGSPLSLECTVEGTSNPNLYWYRQAAGRGLQLLFYSVGIGQISSEVPQNLSASRPQDRQFILSSKKLLLSDSGFYLCAWGNTYEQYFGPGTRLTVT.

The genes are TRBV4-3 and TRBJ1-2; 8 nucleotides align to TRBD1. The germline CDR1 and CDR2 sequences are LGHNA and YSLEER. There are 15 residues in the CDR3. The trim removed 2 bases at V and 5 bases at J, leaving 7 bases unmatched. In nucleotides, the CDR3 is TGCGCCAGCAGCCAACTCACCGGGACAGGATATGGCTACACCTTC. This encodes CASSQLTGTGYGYTF.

J is TRBJ2-3 and V is TRBV7-9; 7 positions match TRBD2. Germline-derived CDR1 and CDR2 are SEHNR and FQNEAQ (reference sequence). With V trimmed by 3 bases and J by 6 bases, 15 bases remained unmatched. CDR3 length: 17 amino acids. The CDR3 protein is CASSLWAGAVFLDTQYF. The CDR3 coding sequence is TGTGCCAGCAGCTTGTGGGCGGGAGCGGTATTTCTGGATACGCAGTATTTT.

The V gene is TRBV7-2, the J gene TRBJ2-1, with a tentative D call TRBD1 (6 bases). The V gene lost 4 bases and the J gene lost 4 bases, with 11 bases spanning the gap. This CDR3 has 14 amino acids. Germline CDR1 is SGHTA and CDR2 is FQGNSA. The CDR3 nucleotides read TGTGCCAGCAGCTCCGCCGGGACATACAATGAGCAGTTCTTC. Translated: CASSSAGTYNEQFF. The full variable domain, rest sourced from reference TRBV7-2 and TRBJ2-1, is GAGVSQSPSNKVTEKGKDVELRCDPISGHTALYWYRQSLGQGLEFLIYFQGNSAPDKSGLPSDRFSAERTGGSVSTLTIQRTQQEDSAVYLCASSSAGTYNEQFFGPGTRLTVL.

The J gene is TRBJ2-3, the V gene TRBV19, with TRBD2 matching over 11 bases. Trimming at V came to 5 bases and at J to 4 bases, leaving 14 bases not matched to a gene. The CDR3 extends over 18 amino acids. Looked up from germline, CDR1 is LNHDA and CDR2 is SQIVND (reference sequence). This CDR3 reads CASSFSSLAGGPPDTQYF. CDR3 sequence (DNA): TGTGCCAGTAGTTTTTCTTCTTTAGCGGGAGGGCCCCCAGATACGCAGTATTTT.

The V gene is TRBV7-9, the J gene TRBJ1-2, with a possible D match to TRBD1 (6 bases). Between the trimmed V and J ends, which lost 10 bases and 4 bases, there was a span of 13 bases. This CDR3 is 12 amino acids long. Germline V lookup: CDR1 SEHNR, CDR2 FQNEAQ (reference sequence). CDR3 DNA sequence: TGTGCCACCTACGGGACAAGCTATGGCTACACCTTC. It specifies CATYGTSYGYTF.

This clone is a singleton in its sample. This chain uses TRBV11-2 with TRBJ2-7; possible D gene TRBD2, 5 bases. Germline V gene data show CDR1 as SGHAT and CDR2 as FQNNGV. The CDR3 is made up of 12 amino acids. The germline V and J ends were trimmed by 8 bases and 0 bases, with 8 bases remaining between them. In DNA, the CDR3 is TGTGCCAGCGGAGGCAACTCCTACGAGCAGTACTTC. This gives the protein CASGGNSYEQYF. Based on the CDR3 plus reference TRBV11-2 and TRBJ2-7, the full variable domain is EAGVAQSPRYKIIEKRQSVAFWCNPISGHATLYWYQQILGQGPKLLIQFQNNGVVDDSQLPKDRFSAERLKGVDSTLKIQPAKLEDSAVYLCASGGNSYEQYFGPGTRLTVT.

This rearrangement joins TRBV12-3 or TRBV12-4 to TRBJ2-5, with D perhaps matching TRBD2 (5 bases). V gave up 5 bases and J gave up 10 bases, with 11 bases separating them. This CDR3 has 11 residues. CDR3: CASSPNSVQYF. The CDR3 DNA reads as TGTGCCAGCAGTCCTAATAGCGTCCAGTACTTC.

The genes are TRBV7-2 and TRBJ2-3; tentative D call: TRBD1 (6 bases). The V gene lost 1 base and the J gene lost 2 bases, with 10 bases spanning the gap. Germline V lookup: CDR1 SGHTA, CDR2 FQGNSA. The CDR3 loop spans 15 amino acids. CDR3 nucleotide sequence: TGTGCCAGCAGCTTAGGGTACAGGGCCACAGATACGCAGTATTTT. Translated: CASSLGYRATDTQYF.

The rearrangement links TRBV7-8 to TRBJ2-1; D might be TRBD2 (6 bases). Between the trimmed V and J ends, which lost 5 bases and 13 bases, there was a span of 15 bases. The CDR3 extends over 12 amino acids. Germline V gene sequence: CDR1 SGHVS, CDR2 FQNEAQ. This CDR3 reads CASSHFGAGQFF. The CDR3 nucleotides read TGTGCCAGCAGCCACTTTGGGGCGGGACAGTTCTTC. Looking up the rest from reference TRBV7-8 and TRBJ2-1 gives the full variable domain: GAGVSQSPRYKVAKRGQDVALRCDPISGHVSLFWYQQALGQGPEFLTYFQNEAQLDKSGLPSDRFFAERPEGSVSTLKIQRTQQEDSAVYLCASSHFGAGQFFGPGTRLTVL.

The chain couples TRBV9 to TRBJ2-1; a weak D match, TRBD2 (7 bases). Looked up from germline, CDR1 is SGDLS and CDR2 is YYNGEE. The V end was cut by 3 bases, the J end by 3 bases, with 22 bases between. CDR3 size: 18 residues. The CDR3 here is CASSAPMGGGGVYNEQFF. The CDR3 DNA reads TGTGCCAGCAGCGCCCCCATGGGGGGAGGGGGGGTCTACAATGAGCAGTTCTTC.